This TCR beta chain originates from a study of blood T cells in healthy people across ages. Findings and caveats of the study: Observed TCR beta diversity per million T cells went down as age went up. This fall followed a roughly linear course with age. Since the PBMCs were unsorted, naive and antigen-experienced cells could not be conclusively compared.

A note on this clonotype: Its target is not known.

The CDR3 is made up of 13 amino acids. Germline trimming cut 6 bases from V and 9 bases from J; bases unmatched to any gene: 7. CDR1 and CDR2 (germline): DFQATT, SNEGSKA (reference sequence). Every participating donor contributed 7.5 to 10 milliliters of peripheral blood through a draw. PCR was performed a second time for about 7 to 12 cycles using a sample-barcoded 5' primer and a J-beta primer mix. TCRdb re-analysed the 5' RACE reads in MiXCR, keeping a single row per CDR3 protein. The data contain approximately 1,000,000 distinct CDR3 sequences, roughly two fifths of them singletons. The sample consisted of blood. The clonotype comes from a man between 18 and 35 years old in good health. This chain uses TRBV20-1 with TRBJ2-1; 11 bases are a match to TRBD2. CDR3 nucleotide sequence: TGCAGTGCGCTGACTAGCGGGGTAGGTGAGCAGTTCTTC. As protein: CSALTSGVGEQFF.